This TCR beta chain was retrieved from a study of cytomegalovirus exposure and HLA in healthy donors. Primers: 60 Vbeta forward and 13 Jbeta reverse. Profiling relied on immunoSEQ multiplex PCR, and the TCRdb table lists in-frame clones only, not all of them. The sample includes 100,000 to 120,000 clones, over 60% of them seen just once. V lost 5 bases to trimming and J lost 4 bases, with 11 bases between them. Germline CDR1 and CDR2: MDHEN and SYDVKM. This CDR3 comprises 13 residues. Material for sequencing was PBMCs. The receptor was isolated from a man younger than 30 in good health and CMV-seropositive. The chain recombines TRBV28 with TRBJ1-1, with unresolved D. CDR3 residues: CASSLLQSTEAFF. In DNA, the CDR3 is TGTGCCAGCAGTCTCCTACAGTCCACTGAAGCTTTCTTT. Filled out from reference TRBV28 and TRBJ1-1, the complete variable domain reads DVKVTQSSRYLVKRTGEKVFLECVQDMDHENMFWYRQDPGLGLRLIYFSYDVKMKEKGDIPEGYSVSREKKERFSLILESASTNQTSMYLCASSLLQSTEAFFGQGTRLTVV.